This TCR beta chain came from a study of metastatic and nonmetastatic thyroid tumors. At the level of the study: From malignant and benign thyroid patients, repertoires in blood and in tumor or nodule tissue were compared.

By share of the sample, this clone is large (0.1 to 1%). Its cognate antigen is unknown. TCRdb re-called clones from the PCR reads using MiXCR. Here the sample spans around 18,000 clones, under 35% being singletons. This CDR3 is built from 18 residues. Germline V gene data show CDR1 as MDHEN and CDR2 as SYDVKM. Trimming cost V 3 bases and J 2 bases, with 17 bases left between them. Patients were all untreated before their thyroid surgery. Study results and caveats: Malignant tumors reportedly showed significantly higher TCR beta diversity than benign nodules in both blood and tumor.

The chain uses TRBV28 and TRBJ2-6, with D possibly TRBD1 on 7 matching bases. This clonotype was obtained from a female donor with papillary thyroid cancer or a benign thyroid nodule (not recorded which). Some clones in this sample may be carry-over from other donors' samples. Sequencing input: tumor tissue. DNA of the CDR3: TGTGCCAGCAGTTTCCCCCAGGGGGGAAGGGCTGGGGCCAACGTCCTGACTTTC. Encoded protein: CASSFPQGGRAGANVLTF.